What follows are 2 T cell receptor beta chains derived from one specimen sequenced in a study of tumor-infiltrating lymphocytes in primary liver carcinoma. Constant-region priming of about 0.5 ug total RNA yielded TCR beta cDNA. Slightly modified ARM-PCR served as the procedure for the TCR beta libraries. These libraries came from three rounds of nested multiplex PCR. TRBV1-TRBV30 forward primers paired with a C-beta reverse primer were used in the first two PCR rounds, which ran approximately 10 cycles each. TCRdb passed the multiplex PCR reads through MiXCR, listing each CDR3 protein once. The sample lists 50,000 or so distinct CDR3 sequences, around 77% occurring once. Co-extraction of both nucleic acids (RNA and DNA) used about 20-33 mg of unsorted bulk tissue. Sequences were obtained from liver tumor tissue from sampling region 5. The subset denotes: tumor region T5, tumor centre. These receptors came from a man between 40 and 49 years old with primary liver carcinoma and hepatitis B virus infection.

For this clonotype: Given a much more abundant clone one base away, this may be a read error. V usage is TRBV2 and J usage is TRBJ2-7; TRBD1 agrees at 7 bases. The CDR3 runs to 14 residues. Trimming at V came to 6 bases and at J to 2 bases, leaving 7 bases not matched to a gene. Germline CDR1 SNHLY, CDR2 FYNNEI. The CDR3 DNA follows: TGTGCCAGCAGACCCAGGGGGACCACCTACGAGCAGTACTTC. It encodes CASRPRGTTYEQYF.

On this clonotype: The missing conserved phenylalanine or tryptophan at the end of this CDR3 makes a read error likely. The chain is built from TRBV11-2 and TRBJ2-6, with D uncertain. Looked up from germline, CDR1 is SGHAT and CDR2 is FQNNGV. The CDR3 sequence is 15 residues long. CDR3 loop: CTSSFSRAGVNVLTL. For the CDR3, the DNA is TGTACCAGCAGCTTCAGTCGGGCTGGGGTCAACGTCCTGACTCTC.